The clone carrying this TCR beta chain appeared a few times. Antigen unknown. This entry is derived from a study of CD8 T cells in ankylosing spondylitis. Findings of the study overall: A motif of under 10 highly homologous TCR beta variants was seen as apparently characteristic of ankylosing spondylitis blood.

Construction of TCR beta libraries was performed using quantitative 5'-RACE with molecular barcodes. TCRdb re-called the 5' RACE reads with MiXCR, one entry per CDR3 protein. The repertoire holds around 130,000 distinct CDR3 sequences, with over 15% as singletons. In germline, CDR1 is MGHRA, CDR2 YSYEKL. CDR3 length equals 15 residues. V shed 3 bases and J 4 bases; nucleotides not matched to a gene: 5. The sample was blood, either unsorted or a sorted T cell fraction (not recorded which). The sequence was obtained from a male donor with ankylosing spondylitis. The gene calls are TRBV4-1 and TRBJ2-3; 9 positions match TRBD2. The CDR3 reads CASSQGGGGPDTQYF. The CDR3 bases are TGCGCCAGCAGCCAGGGCGGGGGGGGACCAGATACGCAGTATTTT.